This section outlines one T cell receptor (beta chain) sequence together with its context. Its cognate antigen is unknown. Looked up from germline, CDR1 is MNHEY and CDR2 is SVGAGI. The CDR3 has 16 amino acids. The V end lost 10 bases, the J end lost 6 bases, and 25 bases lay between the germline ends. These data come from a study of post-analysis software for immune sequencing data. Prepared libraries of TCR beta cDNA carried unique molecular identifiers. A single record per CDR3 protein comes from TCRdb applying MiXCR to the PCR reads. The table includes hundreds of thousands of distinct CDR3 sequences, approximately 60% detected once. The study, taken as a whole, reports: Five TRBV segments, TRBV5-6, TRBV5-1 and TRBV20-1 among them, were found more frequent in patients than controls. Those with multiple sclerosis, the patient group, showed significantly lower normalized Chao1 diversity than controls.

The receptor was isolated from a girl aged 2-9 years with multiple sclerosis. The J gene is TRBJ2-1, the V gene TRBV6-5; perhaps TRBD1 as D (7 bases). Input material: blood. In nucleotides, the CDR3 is TGTGCCACCCGGGGGACAGCCCTTTTTGGTGCCAATGAGCAGTTCTTC. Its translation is CATRGTALFGANEQFF.